This TCR beta chain was documented in a study of T cell changes during pregnancy in multiple sclerosis. Germline V gene data show CDR1 as SGHVS and CDR2 as FQNEAQ. CDR3 size: 16 residues. The trim removed 0 bases at V and 0 bases at J, leaving 3 bases unmatched. Sequencing used immunoSEQ multiplex PCR; TCRdb keeps in-frame clones, though not all of them. The sample has 110,000 or so clones, about 93% seen once. This TCR derives from a female donor with multiple sclerosis, enrolled in a pregnancy study. Sequenced material: peripheral blood, taken before pregnancy. This chain links TRBV7-8 with TRBJ2-3; 7 nucleotides align to TRBD2. The CDR3 nucleotides read TGTGCCAGCAGCTTAGCCTCGGGAGGTAGCACAGATACGCAGTATTTT. It yields the protein CASSLASGGSTDTQYF. The full variable domain, its missing parts supplied by reference TRBV7-8 and TRBJ2-3, is GAGVSQSPRYKVAKRGQDVALRCDPISGHVSLFWYQQALGQGPEFLTYFQNEAQLDKSGLPSDRFFAERPEGSVSTLKIQRTQQEDSAVYLCASSLASGGSTDTQYFGPGTRLTVL.